This is a list of T cell receptor beta chains from one sample in a study of control samples from healthy donors and cancer patients. This table comes from immunoSEQ multiplex PCR, and its TCRdb copy is limited to in-frame clones, with some not included. The sample includes some 150,000 clones, less than 95% of them seen just once. Sequencing input: PBMCs. The origin of the receptors is a man in his fifties or sixties with colorectal cancer. Both conserved end residues are part of each CDR3. Fields, in order: D gene, clone size, V gene, J gene, CDR3 DNA, CDR3 protein. The D gene is left open where the match is weak. Not every row has a clone size; where given, it reads once, few, many or a size class.

>NA|NA|TRBV4-3|TRBJ2-7
TGCGCCAGCAGCCCCCGGGGCGAGCGCGACGAGCAGTACTTC
CASSPRGERDEQYF
>NA|once|TRBV7-8|TRBJ1-1
TGTGCCAGCAGACCTGAGTGGAACACTGAAGCTTTCTTT
CASRPEWNTEAFF
>NA|NA|TRBV19|TRBJ1-4
TGTGCCAGTAGTACCCGGAGTGCAACTAATGAAAAACTGTTTTTT
CASSTRSATNEKLFF
>NA|NA|TRBV7-8|TRBJ1-2
TGTGCCAGCAGCCCGTTAGCCCAGTCCGGCTACACCTTC
CASSPLAQSGYTF
>TRBD1|NA|TRBV7-2|TRBJ1-5
TGTGCCAGCAGCCGACAGGGGGATCAGCCCCAGCATTTT
CASSRQGDQPQHF
>NA|NA|TRBV18|TRBJ1-1
TGTGCCAGCTCACCACCAACGAACACTGAAGCTTTCTTT
CASSPPTNTEAFF
>NA|NA|TRBV12-3/TRBV12-4|TRBJ1-1
TGTGCCAGCAGTTTCTCGGGGTTCACTGAAGCTTTCTTT
CASSFSGFTEAFF
>TRBD1|few|TRBV6-2/TRBV6-3|TRBJ2-3
TGTGCCAGCAGTTACAGACAGGGACCAGATACGCAGTATTTT
CASSYRQGPDTQYF
>NA|NA|TRBV5-1|TRBJ1-1
TGCGCCAGCAGCCTTCTTCCTGGGGGCACTGAAGCTTTCTTT
CASSLLPGGTEAFF
>NA|NA|TRBV6-5|TRBJ1-5
TGTGCCAGCAGACTGGACCCAGGGGGCAATCAGCCCCAGCATTTT
CASRLDPGGNQPQHF
>NA|NA|TRBV5-6|TRBJ2-7
TGTGCCAGCAGCTCGGGGGGCCGACACCGGACCTACGAGCAGTACTTC
CASSSGGRHRTYEQYF
>TRBD1|NA|TRBV18|TRBJ2-5
TGTGCCAGCTCACCACCTACGGGACAGGAAAAAGAGACCCAGTACTTC
CASSPPTGQEKETQYF
>TRBD1|NA|TRBV19|TRBJ1-1
TGTGCCACAGTAAAGCCAGGGGGTCGGACTGAAGCTTTCTTT
CATVKPGGRTEAFF
>NA|once|TRBV6-5|TRBJ1-2
TGTGCCAGCAGTCCCCAGACTGGGAACTATGGCTACACCTTC
CASSPQTGNYGYTF
>TRBD1|few|TRBV7-9|TRBJ1-2
TGTGCCAGCAGCCCAACGACAGGGGGCAGAGTTGGCTACACCTTC
CASSPTTGGRVGYTF
>TRBD1|NA|TRBV7-2|TRBJ1-6
TGTGCCAGCAGCTTTGGGGACAGGGCTAATTCACCCCTCCACTTT
CASSFGDRANSPLHF
>NA|NA|TRBV2|TRBJ1-1
TGTGCCAGCAGTGAAGGGGAGCAGGGCCTGAACACTGAAGCTTTCTTT
CASSEGEQGLNTEAFF
>NA|NA|TRBV6-2/TRBV6-3|TRBJ2-3
TGTGCCAGCAGTTATAGGGAGACAGATACGCAGTATTTT
CASSYRETDTQYF
>NA|NA|TRBV7-2|TRBJ1-1
TGTGCCAGCATCCCGCCCCTAAACACTGAAGCTTTCTTT
CASIPPLNTEAFF
>NA|NA|TRBV5-1|TRBJ1-5
TGCGCCAGCAGCTTGGATGGAAGGGGCAATCAGCCCCAGCATTTT
CASSLDGRGNQPQHF
>NA|NA|TRBV29-1|TRBJ2-1
TGCAGCGTTGAGGGGGGACTGGCCTCCTACAATGAGCAGTTCTTC
CSVEGGLASYNEQFF
>TRBD1|NA|TRBV5-4|TRBJ2-5
TGTGCCAGCAGCTCACCGGGACAGGGGGAGGAGACCCAGTACTTC
CASSSPGQGEETQYF
>NA|NA|TRBV5-1|TRBJ2-6
TGCGCCAGCAGCTCTCCGGGGGCGGAGGGGGCCAACGTCCTGACTTTC
CASSSPGAEGANVLTF
>TRBD2|NA|TRBV19|TRBJ2-1
TGTGCCAGTAGTATAGATACGGGGGGCTACAATGAGCAGTTCTTC
CASSIDTGGYNEQFF
>TRBD1|NA|TRBV30|TRBJ1-1
TGTGCCTGGAGTCTCCCAAGGGGGCGGGACACTGAAGCTTTCTTT
CAWSLPRGRDTEAFF
>TRBD2|NA|TRBV6-5|TRBJ2-3
TGTGCCAGCAGAATAGCGGGGGGCACAGATACGCAGTATTTT
CASRIAGGTDTQYF
>TRBD1|once|TRBV6-4|TRBJ1-2
TGTGCCAGTCGGGAGCGGACAGGGGGCGGAACTGGCTACACCTTC
CASRERTGGGTGYTF
>TRBD2|few|TRBV27|TRBJ2-7
TGTGCCAGCAGTTTAAGCGGGGCCTACGAGCAGTACTTC
CASSLSGAYEQYF
>NA|NA|TRBV7-9|TRBJ1-1
TGTGCCAGCAGCTTTAGTAGGGGACACAGGAACACTGAAGCTTTCTTT
CASSFSRGHRNTEAFF
>NA|few|TRBV10-3|TRBJ2-3
TGTGCCATCAGTGAGTCTTTAACAGACTCTAGCACAGATACGCAGTATTTT
CAISESLTDSSTDTQYF
>NA|NA|TRBV10-3|TRBJ2-3
TGTGCCATCAAGTTAGACAGTAGCACAGATACGCAGTATTTT
CAIKLDSSTDTQYF
>NA|NA|TRBV4-2|TRBJ1-6
TGTGCCAGCAGCCAAGAATGGCGGGGAACCTCACCCCTCCACTTT
CASSQEWRGTSPLHF
>NA|once|TRBV6-6|TRBJ2-1
TGTGCCAGCAGTTACAGAACCCCTCTTGAGCAGTTCTTC
CASSYRTPLEQFF